This is a list of T cell receptor beta chains from one sample in a study of T cell changes during pregnancy in multiple sclerosis. Data came from immunoSEQ multiplex PCR; TCRdb stores just in-frame clones and leaves some out. The table lists about 20,000 clones, roughly 84% of them singletons. The material sequenced was CD8+ T cells from peripheral blood mononuclear cells, taken after pregnancy. The receptor set was obtained from a female donor with multiple sclerosis, enrolled in a pregnancy study. The CDR3 runs from the conserved cysteine through the conserved F or W. The D gene is left open where the match is weak. Clone size is shown for a subset of rows, as once, few, many or a class of expanded clone.

j_call	clone_size	d_call	v_call	cdr3_aa	cdr3_nt
TRBJ2-7	-	TRBD2	TRBV5-4	CASSGGLAGTSYEQYF	TGTGCCAGCAGCGGGGGACTAGCGGGGACCTCCTACGAGCAGTACTTC
TRBJ1-6	-	TRBD1	TRBV7-2	CASSAGTGTNSPLHF	TGTGCCAGCAGCGCAGGGACAGGTACTAATTCACCCCTCCACTTT
TRBJ1-5	-	-	TRBV30	CAWSVGQGQQPQHF	TGTGCCTGGAGTGTAGGCCAGGGCCAACAGCCCCAGCATTTT
TRBJ2-1	-	TRBD2	TRBV27	CASRGTSGEQFF	TGTGCCAGCAGGGGGACTAGCGGGGAGCAGTTCTTC
TRBJ2-2	-	-	TRBV7-9	CASSSRQESDTGELFF	TGTGCCAGCAGCTCCCGCCAGGAAAGTGACACCGGGGAGCTGTTTTTT
TRBJ2-1	-	TRBD2	TRBV27	CASRMIFSGSRDEQFF	TGTGCCAGCAGAATGATCTTTAGCGGGAGTAGGGATGAGCAGTTCTTC
TRBJ1-6	-	-	TRBV27	CASSPTRQINSPLHF	TGTGCCAGCAGTCCTACGAGACAGATTAATTCACCCCTCCACTTT
TRBJ2-7	-	-	TRBV7-9	CASSSPGSYEQYF	TGTGCCAGCAGCTCACCGGGGTCCTACGAGCAGTACTTC
TRBJ1-1	-	-	TRBV6-1	CASRDPGTSSEAFF	TGTGCCAGCAGAGACCCCGGGACATCGTCTGAAGCTTTCTTT
TRBJ2-1	-	-	TRBV2	CAIRQGGAGGPAAYNEQFF	TGTGCCATCCGACAGGGGGGGGCGGGAGGGCCCGCGGCCTACAATGAGCAGTTCTTC
TRBJ2-7	-	-	TRBV11-2	CASSFFRTEQYF	TGTGCCAGCAGCTTCTTTAGAACCGAGCAGTACTTC
TRBJ2-3	-	TRBD2	TRBV7-3	CASSPTLREGLTDTQYF	TGTGCCAGCAGCCCCACCCTCCGGGAGGGCCTTACAGATACGCAGTATTTT
TRBJ1-1	-	TRBD1	TRBV28	CASNTNSNRGTEAFF	TGTGCCAGCAATACGAATTCCAACAGGGGAACTGAAGCTTTCTTT
TRBJ2-1	once	TRBD2	TRBV7-2	CASSEGGGTYNEQFF	TGTGCCAGCAGCGAAGGCGGGGGTACCTACAATGAGCAGTTCTTC
TRBJ2-1	once	TRBD1	TRBV2	CASSDRQGPGDEQFF	TGTGCCAGCAGTGACCGACAGGGACCGGGCGATGAGCAGTTCTTC
TRBJ1-1	-	-	TRBV9	CASSQLDGGTEAFF	TGTGCCAGCAGCCAGCTCGACGGGGGCACTGAAGCTTTCTTT
TRBJ1-5	-	-	TRBV4-1	CASSQEPGAPNQPQHF	TGCGCCAGCAGCCAAGAACCAGGGGCCCCCAATCAGCCCCAGCATTTT
TRBJ2-1	-	-	TRBV4-2	CASSQDPETSSYNEQFF	TGTGCCAGCAGCCAAGATCCCGAAACTAGCTCCTACAATGAGCAGTTCTTC
TRBJ2-3	-	-	TRBV19	CASSISGISSSGNWMDTQYF	TGTGCCAGTAGTATTAGTGGGATCTCCTCTTCCGGGAACTGGATGGATACGCAGTATTTT
TRBJ2-1	-	TRBD1	TRBV19	CASSPFPGQSYNEQFF	TGTGCCAGTAGTCCATTTCCGGGACAGTCCTACAATGAGCAGTTCTTC
TRBJ2-7	once	-	TRBV5-4	CASSLRGGYSYEQYF	TGTGCCAGCAGCTTGAGAGGGGGTTACTCCTACGAGCAGTACTTC
TRBJ1-5	-	-	TRBV27	CASSLRGFNQPQHF	TGTGCCAGCAGTTTAAGGGGATTCAATCAGCCCCAGCATTTT
TRBJ2-2	large	-	TRBV11-2	CASSRGGIGELFF	TGTGCCAGCAGCCGTGGGGGGATCGGGGAGCTGTTTTTT
TRBJ2-3	-	-	TRBV4-2	CASSQDLEDTQYF	TGTGCCAGCAGCCAAGATCTAGAAGATACGCAGTATTTT
TRBJ1-5	-	-	TRBV15	CATSNYIGFLLYGGQPQHF	TGTGCCACCAGCAACTACATTGGCTTTCTATTGTACGGGGGACAGCCCCAGCATTTT
TRBJ2-3	-	TRBD1	TRBV2	CASSDPGQVSTDTQYF	TGTGCCAGCAGTGACCCGGGACAGGTTAGCACAGATACGCAGTATTTT
TRBJ1-2	few	TRBD1	TRBV6-1	CASSDRGYGYTF	TGTGCCAGCAGCGACAGGGGCTATGGCTACACCTTC
TRBJ2-1	-	-	TRBV7-3	CASSQNLLPPYNEQFF	TGTGCCAGCAGCCAAAATCTTCTACCCCCCTACAATGAGCAGTTCTTC
TRBJ1-5	-	-	TRBV7-6	CASSQEGKGNQPQHF	TGTGCCAGCAGCCAGGAGGGAAAGGGCAATCAGCCCCAGCATTTT
TRBJ1-1	-	TRBD1	TRBV25-1	CASRQGRNTEAFF	TGTGCCAGCAGACAGGGGCGGAACACTGAAGCTTTCTTT
TRBJ2-5	-	-	TRBV7-2	CASSLMPTAFQETQYF	TGTGCCAGCAGCTTAATGCCGACAGCATTCCAAGAGACCCAGTACTTC
TRBJ1-2	few	-	TRBV2	CASRGGAGYTF	TGTGCCAGTCGCGGGGGGGCTGGCTACACCTTC
TRBJ2-2	-	-	TRBV7-3	CASSLTWLGANTGELFF	TGTGCCAGCAGCTTAACATGGCTGGGGGCTAACACCGGGGAGCTGTTTTTT
TRBJ2-1	-	-	TRBV2	CASSGLSPQFF	TGTGCCAGCAGTGGACTCTCGCCGCAGTTCTTC
TRBJ2-7	-	-	TRBV7-7	CASSTGLGAYEQYF	TGTGCCAGCAGCACGGGACTTGGGGCCTACGAGCAGTACTTC
TRBJ1-1	-	-	TRBV19	CASSIQVAGVPNTEAFF	TGTGCCAGTAGTATCCAGGTCGCAGGGGTTCCGAACACTGAAGCTTTCTTT